These 28 T cell receptor beta chains came from one sample sequenced in a study of blood T cells in healthy people across ages. Combining a sample-barcoded 5' primer with a J-beta primer mix, a second PCR ran for roughly 6 to 12 cycles. Using its own MiXCR run on the 5' RACE reads, TCRdb lists one record per CDR3 protein. The table shows 500,000 to 700,000 distinct CDR3 sequences, with about 30% occurring only once. The sample taken for sequencing was blood. The origin of the receptors is a woman older than 75 in good health.

This clonotype was seen more than once but under ten times. The genes are TRBV20-1 and TRBJ2-3, with D possibly being TRBD2 (6 bases). This CDR3 region has 15 residues. CDR1 DFQATT and CDR2 SNEGSKA come from the germline V gene (reference sequence). Trimming removed 4 bases from V and 0 bases from J, with 14 bases in between. The CDR3 nucleotides are TGCAGTGCTACCGGATGGAGGGAGAGCACAGATACGCAGTATTTT. Its protein product is CSATGWRESTDTQYF.

This clonotype was counted between two and nine times. This chain links TRBV28 with TRBJ2-5, with a possible D match to TRBD1 (6 bases). The CDR3 is made up of 15 amino acids. V was clipped by 3 bases and J by 3 bases, with 14 bases between them. Germline V CDR1 and CDR2: MDHEN, SYDVKM. The CDR3 DNA sequence: TGTGCCAGCAGTTTCGTCACGAGGGGGAAAGAGACCCAGTACTTC. This sequence encodes CASSFVTRGKETQYF.

This clonotype has a count of ten or more. The chain employs TRBV6-5 and TRBJ2-7, with a possible D match to TRBD2 (7 bases). Trimming removed 5 bases from V and 6 bases from J, with 11 bases in between. The CDR3 has 12 amino acids. CDR1 MNHEY and CDR2 SVGAGI come from the germline V gene. The CDR3 region is CASSRGAGEQYF. CDR3 in DNA: TGTGCCAGCAGTCGGGGGGCCGGCGAGCAGTACTTC.

The chain uses TRBV6-1 and TRBJ2-3; D not certain. The CDR3 spans 13 residues. The germline V and J ends were trimmed by 4 bases and 2 bases, with 7 bases remaining between them. Germline V lookup: CDR1 MNHNS, CDR2 SASEGT. The CDR3 DNA is TGTGCCAGCAGTGGAGTCCCCACAGATACGCAGTATTTT. It specifies CASSGVPTDTQYF.

This clonotype has a handful of counts. This chain links TRBV25-1 with TRBJ1-6, with no clear D. Trimming removed 1 base from V and 5 bases from J, with 3 bases in between. Germline V CDR1 and CDR2: MGHDK, SYGVNS. This CDR3 comprises 13 residues. The CDR3 protein is CASSESNNSPLHF. The CDR3 DNA reads TGTGCCAGCAGTGAATCAAATAATTCACCCCTCCACTTT. The entire variable domain, with the rest obtained from reference TRBV25-1 and TRBJ1-6, is as follows: EADIYQTPRYLVIGTGKKITLECSQTMGHDKMYWYQQDPGMELHLIHYSYGVNSTEKGDLSSESTVSRIRTEHFPLTLESARPSHTSQYLCASSESNNSPLHFGNGTRLTVT.

Comment on this clonotype: A single base separates this from a much larger clone, so it may be a read error. The rearrangement uses TRBV2 and TRBJ2-7, with D perhaps TRBD1 or TRBD2 (5 bases each). The germline V gene has CDR1 SNHLY and CDR2 FYNNEI. V was shortened by 6 bases and J by 7 bases, with 22 bases between the two germline ends. CDR3 length: 15 residues. The CDR3 DNA reads as TGTGCCAGCAGACCAGGGAGATCCTCCTACAATGAGCAGTACTTC. Translating gives CASRPGRSSYNEQYF. The complete variable domain, with remaining parts taken from reference TRBV2 and TRBJ2-7, reads EPEVTQTPSHQVTQMGQEVILRCVPISNHLYFYWYRQILGQKVEFLVSFYNNEISEKSEIFDDQFSVERPDGSNFTLKIRSTKLEDSAMYFCASRPGRSSYNEQYFGPGTRLTVT.

To note about this clonotype: One base away lies a much larger clone, so this may be a sequencing read error. The chain combines TRBV24-1 with TRBJ1-6; perhaps TRBD1 as D (5 bases). The CDR3 consists of 17 residues. The germline V gene has CDR1 KGHDR and CDR2 SFDVKD. Trimming stripped 1 base from V and 5 bases from J, with 14 bases between. The CDR3 loop reads CATSDFPRRDDNSPLHF. CDR3 in DNA: TGTGCCACCAGTGATTTCCCAAGGCGGGACGATAATTCACCCCTCCACTTT.

This clonotype came up many times. This chain connects TRBV7-2 to TRBJ2-2; the D is unclear. Germline V gene data show CDR1 as SGHTA and CDR2 as FQGNSA. V lost 5 bases and J lost 4, with 11 bases in between. This CDR3 has 14 amino acids. CDR3 sequence: CASSPGHLTGELFF. CDR3 DNA: TGTGCCAGCAGCCCGGGCCACCTCACCGGGGAGCTGTTTTTT.

This clonotype was detected ten times or more. The genes are TRBV5-6 and TRBJ2-5; TRBD1 aligns across 9 bases. Per the germline V gene, CDR1 is SGHDT and CDR2 is YYEEEE. The CDR3 covers 17 residues. After removal of 1 base from V and 4 bases from J, the junction contained 11 bases not matched to a gene. The CDR3 loop is CASSLLTAGQGGETQYF. The CDR3 nucleotides read TGTGCCAGCAGCTTGCTCACGGCGGGACAGGGAGGAGAGACCCAGTACTTC.

This clonotype was detected only a few times. The gene calls are TRBV7-2 and TRBJ1-5; no clear D. Germline CDR1 is SGHTA and CDR2 is FQGNSA. This CDR3 is 14 amino acids long. The V gene lost 6 bases and the J gene lost 3 bases, with 12 bases spanning the gap. Here the CDR3 reads CASSSTVINQPQHF. Here the CDR3 DNA reads TGTGCCAGCAGTTCCACAGTCATCAATCAGCCCCAGCATTTT.

This clonotype showed up many times. The V gene is TRBV11-2, the J gene TRBJ2-7, with TRBD1 as a possible D gene (5 bases). The CDR3 consists of 15 residues. With 5 bases removed from V and 6 bases from J, the gap between germline ends came to 20 bases. The germline V gene has CDR1 SGHAT and CDR2 FQNNGV. CDR3 protein: CASSPRPQGSPEQYF. The CDR3 DNA follows: TGTGCCAGCAGCCCCCGACCCCAGGGTTCTCCCGAGCAGTACTTC.

This clonotype was seen only a few times. This rearrangement joins TRBV11-1 to TRBJ2-5; a possible D gene is TRBD1 (5 bases). Germline values: CDR1 SGHAT, CDR2 FQDESV (reference sequence). V shed 3 bases and J shed 11 bases, with 22 bases lying between them. There are 15 residues in the CDR3. CDR3 in DNA: TGTGCCAGCAGCTTTCCTAGGGGCGGCGACAATGAGCAGTACTTC. This encodes CASSFPRGGDNEQYF. The entire variable domain, with the rest obtained from reference TRBV11-1 and TRBJ2-5, is as follows: EAEVAQSPRYKITEKSQAVAFWCDPISGHATLYWYRQILGQGPELLVQFQDESVVDDSQLPKDRFSAERLKGVDSTLKIQPAELGDSAMYLCASSFPRGGDNEQYFGPGTRLLVL.

This clonotype has a count of ten or more. The V call is TRBV20-1, the J call TRBJ2-4; D may be TRBD1 or TRBD2 (5 bases each). The CDR3 length is 17 residues. Germline V gene sequence: CDR1 DFQATT, CDR2 SNEGSKA (reference sequence). The V and J ends lost 5 bases and 0 bases respectively, with 20 bases between them. CDR3 nucleotide sequence: TGCAGTGCTCGGCGAGGGGTCAGTGCACTAGCCAAAAACATTCAGTACTTC. It specifies CSARRGVSALAKNIQYF.

This clonotype was counted between two and nine times. CDR3 bases: TGCAGTGTTGGGTCGGGACTAGCGGGGGTCCCCGGGGAGCTGTTTTTT. Amino acids: CSVGSGLAGVPGELFF. The V call is TRBV20-1, the J call TRBJ2-2; 14 nucleotides align to TRBD2. This CDR3 region has 16 residues. Germline CDR1 and CDR2: DFQATT and SNEGSKA (reference sequence). V shed 7 bases, J shed 6 bases, and the junction held 10 bases outside the gene matches.

This clonotype was seen at least ten times. This sequence joins TRBV20-1 and TRBJ1-4; possibly TRBD1 for D (6 bases). Germline-derived CDR1 and CDR2 are DFQATT and SNEGSKA (reference sequence). The CDR3 is made up of 15 amino acids. The V and J ends lost 4 bases and 0 bases respectively, with 12 bases between them. Written as DNA, the CDR3 is TGCAGTGCTATGGGGGCCCGAGCAACTAATGAAAAACTGTTTTTT. This sequence encodes CSAMGARATNEKLFF.

This clonotype was seen at least ten times. CDR3 residues: CSALGQGHYGYTF. Here the CDR3 DNA reads TGCAGTGCTCTAGGACAGGGCCACTATGGCTACACCTTC. This chain connects TRBV20-1 to TRBJ1-2; 8 bases line up with TRBD1. J gave up 3 bases and V 5 bases, and 5 bases lay outside the gene matches. In germline, CDR1 is DFQATT, CDR2 SNEGSKA (reference sequence). This CDR3 is 13 amino acids long.

As regards this clonotype: The junction departs from the called germline gene at one end, perhaps through a read error. V gene TRBV24-1 combines with J gene TRBJ2-3; 8 bases are shared with TRBD1. CDR3 length: 15 amino acids. Germline V gene sequence: CDR1 KGHDR, CDR2 SFDVKD. The CDR3 spells CAASDFVQGADTQYF. DNA of the CDR3: TGCGCCGCCAGTGATTTTGTACAGGGGGCAGATACGCAGTATTTT.

At least ten counts were recorded for this clonotype. J is TRBJ2-1 and V is TRBV5-1, with TRBD2 matching 11 bases. With V trimmed by 0 bases and J by 8 bases, 10 bases remained unmatched. The germline CDR1 and CDR2 sequences are SGHRS and YFSETQ. The CDR3 is made up of 17 amino acids. The CDR3: CASSLGSGGAGVHEQFF. CDR3 nucleotides: TGCGCCAGCAGCTTGGGTAGCGGGGGGGCAGGCGTCCATGAGCAGTTCTTC.

This clonotype has a count of ten or more. The chain carries TRBV20-1 and TRBJ2-7; tentative D call: TRBD1 (6 bases). The ends were cut back, 6 bases at V and 4 bases at J, with 16 bases in the middle. Germline V gene lookup returns CDR1 DFQATT and CDR2 SNEGSKA (reference sequence). CDR3 length: 13 amino acids. In DNA, the CDR3 is TGCAGTGCCCGACCGGGACACGTATACGAGCAGTACTTC. Protein sequence: CSARPGHVYEQYF.

In its sample, this clonotype was seen many times. The chain recombines TRBV10-3 with TRBJ1-2, with 7 bases aligning to TRBD1. CDR3 size: 14 residues. CDR1 and CDR2 (germline): ENHRY, SYGVKD. The ends lost 6 bases at V and 0 bases at J; junction bases unmatched: 4. The CDR3 nucleotides read TGTGCCATCAGGGGGACAGAAGCTAACTATGGCTACACCTTC. Translated, it gives CAIRGTEANYGYTF.

This clonotype was counted many times. This chain joins TRBV7-2 and TRBJ2-5; D call uncertain. V lost 5 bases and J 1 base, leaving 14 bases between the germline ends. Per germline, CDR1 SGHTA and CDR2 FQGNSA. The CDR3 runs 15 residues. In nucleotides, the CDR3 is TGTGCCAGCAGCAACACGCAGGAACTCCAAGAGACCCAGTACTTC. Translation: CASSNTQELQETQYF. The variable domain in full, completed from reference TRBV7-2 and TRBJ2-5, reads GAGVSQSPSNKVTEKGKDVELRCDPISGHTALYWYRQSLGQGLEFLIYFQGNSAPDKSGLPSDRFSAERTGGSVSTLTIQRTQQEDSAVYLCASSNTQELQETQYFGPGTRLLVL.

This clonotype was observed a handful of times. The V gene is TRBV7-2, the J gene TRBJ2-7, with 9 bases identical to TRBD1. Germline trimming cut 5 bases from V and 6 bases from J; bases unmatched to any gene: 8. CDR3 length equals 14 residues. Germline assignment: CDR1 SGHTA and CDR2 FQGNSA. The CDR3 region is CASSDDRGFREQYF. The CDR3 DNA is TGTGCCAGCAGCGATGACAGGGGGTTCCGCGAGCAGTACTTC.

Ten or more counts support this clonotype. Here the CDR3 reads CASSRDRVNTEAFF. The CDR3 DNA reads TGTGCCAGCAGCCGGGACAGAGTGAACACTGAAGCTTTCTTT. The chain uses TRBV6-6 and TRBJ1-1; TRBD1 aligns across 7 bases. This CDR3 has 14 residues. The junction had 4 bases not matched to a gene; V was cut back by 6 bases and J by 0 bases. Germline lookup yields CDR1 MNHNY and CDR2 SVGAGI (reference sequence).

This clonotype has at least ten counts. The J gene is TRBJ1-5, the V gene TRBV6-2 or TRBV6-3; D possibly corresponds to TRBD1 (5 bases). The germline V gene encodes CDR1 MNHEY and CDR2 SVGEGT. Trimming pared 2 bases from V and 3 bases from J, leaving 8 bases between. CDR3 length: 14 residues. CDR3 nucleotides: TGTGCCAGCAGTTACAAACAGGTCAATCAGCCCCAGCATTTT. Its translation: CASSYKQVNQPQHF.

About this clonotype itself: A clone one base away is much larger, so this may be a read error. The chain recombines TRBV20-1 with TRBJ2-3, with D possibly matching TRBD2 (6 bases). The CDR3 loop spans 12 amino acids. The V gene's germline CDR1 is DFQATT and CDR2 SNEGSKA (reference sequence). For the CDR3, the DNA is TGCAGGGCTTTCGGGGGATTCGATACGCAGTATTTT. The encoded protein is CRAFGGFDTQYF.

This clonotype was found many times. The chain is built from TRBV5-1 and TRBJ2-7; D gene unclear. CDR1 is SGHRS and CDR2 is YFSETQ in the germline V gene. This CDR3 spans 14 amino acids. Trimming removed 0 bases from V and 1 base from J, with 8 bases in between. The CDR3 region is CASSLEVGSYEQYF. DNA of the CDR3: TGCGCCAGCAGCTTGGAGGTCGGATCCTACGAGCAGTACTTC.

J is TRBJ1-1 and V is TRBV7-8, with 9 bases fitting TRBD1. Germline V gene lookup returns CDR1 SGHVS and CDR2 FQNEAQ. The CDR3 is 14 amino acids. V gave up 1 base and J gave up 4 bases; unmatched junction bases: 1. The DNA for the CDR3 is TGTGCCAGCAGCTTAGACAGGGGGCTCACTGAAGCTTTCTTT. Amino acids: CASSLDRGLTEAFF. The full variable domain, in which reference TRBV7-8 and TRBJ1-1 provide the parts outside the CDR3, is GAGVSQSPRYKVAKRGQDVALRCDPISGHVSLFWYQQALGQGPEFLTYFQNEAQLDKSGLPSDRFFAERPEGSVSTLKIQRTQQEDSAVYLCASSLDRGLTEAFFGQGTRLTVV.

This clonotype was counted many times. The V call is TRBV30, the J call TRBJ1-2, with 7 positions matching TRBD1. CDR3 length equals 13 residues. Trimming removed 2 bases from V and 2 bases from J; junction bases left unmatched: 2. The V gene's germline CDR1 is GTSNPN and CDR2 SVGIG (reference sequence). The CDR3 coding sequence is TGTGCCTGGAGTCCGACAGGGAACTATGGCTACACCTTC. This gives the protein CAWSPTGNYGYTF. Looking up the rest from reference TRBV30 and TRBJ1-2 gives the full variable domain: SQTIHQWPATLVQPVGSPLSLECTVEGTSNPNLYWYRQAAGRGLQLLFYSVGIGQISSEVPQNLSASRPQDRQFILSSKKLLLSDSGFYLCAWSPTGNYGYTFGSGTRLTVV.